This TCR beta chain is drawn from a study of T cell responses to AZD1222 COVID-19 vaccine (dated by TCRdb to 2020 to 2023). For the study in its entirety: TCR sequencing covered fewer than 250 trial participants: 207 given two doses of AZD1222 and 26 given two doses of MenACWY control vaccine. Enrollment into the trials was organized by age into subgroups of 18-55, 56-69 and 70-plus years, and those subgroups contained roughly 150, 30 and 60 TCR-sequenced participants, respectively. Beyond this particular receptor, the publication reports: The 56-69-year group was small, and its depth increase did not reach significance, likely because of low power. Conclusions about previously exposed vaccinees were limited because only six or seven AZD1222 recipients were SARS-CoV-2 seropositive at baseline. Vaccine-associated CD4 TCRs spanned the whole spike protein, with dominant responses in regions 160-218 and 743-854. Participants were mostly white British and included more females than males, and it was suggested by the authors that clonal diversity may have been underestimated. After two AZD1222 doses, spike-specific TCR breadth and depth were significantly higher than at day 0 and than in MenACWY recipients. Nearly half of unique spike-specific TCRs reportedly recognized epitopes outside regions mutated in the B.1.351 and B.1.1.7 variants. No day 14 peak-response samples were available, so repertoires were characterized only after the peak T cell response.

Regarding this clone: What antigen it recognizes has not been identified. Nothing much larger sits one base from this clone, and base qualities are not available.

The CDR3 regions of human TCRbeta chains were analyzed by immunosequencing. The source study handled its data this way. TCRs in the repertoires were compared against a reference library of SARS-CoV-2-specific TCRs that had been generated with the MIRA antigen-specificity platform. Breadth meant the fraction of unique TCRs that were SARS-CoV-2-associated, whereas depth meant the fraction of total T cells that were SARS-CoV-2-associated. Using the MIRA data, every spike-specific TCR was mapped to the spike region that the TCR reacted to and assigned to either a CD4 or a CD8 class. Log10-transformed breadth and depth values were compared by one-way ANOVA with Sidak's multiple comparisons tests. TCRdb's version of the immuneACCESS table is confined to in-frame rearrangements and falls short of the full clone set. An unresolved V gene accounts for under half of the shortfall where checked; the remainder is of unknown origin. That table supplies the V and J calls and clone size; D and trimming were determined from the DNA. Present in this sample are under 100,000 clones, about 90% of which were seen just once. 6% to 8.5% of the sample rests with the top ten.

The intended sense of this specimen's time point label: baseline before first vaccination. Reading the label with the study, this specimen's treatment or condition is: meningococcal conjugate vaccine given as trial control. The vaccinee samples were drawn from two UK trials, COV001 and COV002, one of which was a single-blind randomized controlled phase 2/3 trial testing AZD1222 (ChAdOx1 nCoV-19) in healthy adults. Trial participant PBMC samples were collected at day 0 and day 28 after the second dose for TCRbeta chain sequencing. The origin of this receptor is an adult in good health. Here the sequenced sample was peripheral blood, taken on day 0 of MenACWY control vaccination.

The CDR3 amino acid sequence is: CASRHLQGRDTQYF. The DNA sequence is given as TGTGCCAGCCGACACCTACAGGGACGGGATACGCAGTATTTT. The chain uses TRBV28 and TRBJ2-3; the best D guess is TRBD1, with 6 bases matching. The germline V gene gives CDR1 as MDHEN and CDR2 as SYDVKM. Trimming at the junction amounts to 8 bases on V and 6 bases on J, and the germline ends lie 18 bases apart. The CDR3 measures 14 amino acids from cysteine to phenylalanine. The only DNA kept is the CDR3, 42 bases in frame from the first base.